The clone carrying this T cell receptor beta chain has at least ten counts. Its antigen is not identified. The record originates from a study of CD8+CD57+ T cells in acquired aplastic anemia. The overall study: Across the sorted CD4+ and CD8+ cells, DNA amounts averaged about 3.2 ug.

The authors sequenced patients whose flow cytometry had shown CD8+CD57+ cell expansion. The CDR3 is 13 residues long. V lost 6 bases, J lost 4 bases, and 1 base stayed unmatched. Germline V CDR1 and CDR2: SNHLY, FYNNEI. TCR beta VDJ and CDR3 profiles were obtained from a genomic DNA template. In TCRdb, the reads were re-called with MiXCR into one record per CDR3 protein. The sample has around 170,000 distinct CDR3 sequences; more than 45% are singletons. Whole-study findings and limits: CD8+ Simpson's diversity showed no significant patient-control difference. Patients shared around 30 CD8+ CDR3 sequences with controls.

The chain employs TRBV2 and TRBJ1-5, with 9 positions matching TRBD1. Material for sequencing was sorted CD4+, CD8+, or CD8+CD57+ T cells (not recorded which) from PBMCs. The TCR comes from a human donor with aplastic anemia. CDR3 sequence reads: CASSGTGNQPQHF. The CDR3 DNA reads TGTGCCAGCAGCGGGACAGGGAATCAGCCCCAGCATTTT.